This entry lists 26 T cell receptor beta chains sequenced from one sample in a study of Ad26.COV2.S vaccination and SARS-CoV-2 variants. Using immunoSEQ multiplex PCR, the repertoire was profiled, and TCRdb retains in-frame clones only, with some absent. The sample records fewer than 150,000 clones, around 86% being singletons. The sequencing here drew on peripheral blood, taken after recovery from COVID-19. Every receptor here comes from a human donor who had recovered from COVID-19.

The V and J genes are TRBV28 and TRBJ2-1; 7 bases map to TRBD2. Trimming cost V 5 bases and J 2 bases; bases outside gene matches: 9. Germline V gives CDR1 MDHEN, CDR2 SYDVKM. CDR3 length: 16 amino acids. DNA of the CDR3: TGTGCCAGCAGTCCGTCCGGGACTAAGGCCTACAATGAGCAGTTCTTC. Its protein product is CASSPSGTKAYNEQFF.

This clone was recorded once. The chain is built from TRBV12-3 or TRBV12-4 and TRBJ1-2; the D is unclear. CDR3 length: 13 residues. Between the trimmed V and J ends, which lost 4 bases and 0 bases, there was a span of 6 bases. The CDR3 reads CASSYGPNYGYTF. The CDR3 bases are TGTGCCAGCAGTTATGGACCTAACTATGGCTACACCTTC.

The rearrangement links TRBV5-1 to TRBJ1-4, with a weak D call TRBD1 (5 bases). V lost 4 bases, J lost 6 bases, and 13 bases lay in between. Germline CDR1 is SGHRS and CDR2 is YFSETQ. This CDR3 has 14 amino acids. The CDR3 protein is CASSQGVGDEKLFF. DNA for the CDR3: TGCGCCAGCAGCCAAGGAGTAGGGGATGAAAAACTGTTTTTT.

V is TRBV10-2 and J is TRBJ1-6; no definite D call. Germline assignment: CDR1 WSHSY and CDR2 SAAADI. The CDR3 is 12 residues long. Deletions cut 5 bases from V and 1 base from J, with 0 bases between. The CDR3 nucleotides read TGCGCCAGCAGTTCCTATAATTCACCCCTCCACTTT. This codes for CASSSYNSPLHF.

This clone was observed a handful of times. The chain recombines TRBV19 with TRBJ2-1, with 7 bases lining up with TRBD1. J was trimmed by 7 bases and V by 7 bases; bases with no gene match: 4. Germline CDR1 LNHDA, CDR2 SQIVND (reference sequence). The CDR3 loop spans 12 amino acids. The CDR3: CASNTGENEQFF. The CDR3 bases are TGTGCCAGTAATACAGGGGAGAATGAGCAGTTCTTC.

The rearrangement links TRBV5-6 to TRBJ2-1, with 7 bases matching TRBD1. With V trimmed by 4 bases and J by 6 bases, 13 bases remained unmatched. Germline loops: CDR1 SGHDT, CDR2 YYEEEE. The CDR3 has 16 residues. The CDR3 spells CASSPTFDRVSNEQFF. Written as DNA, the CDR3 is TGTGCCAGCAGCCCAACCTTTGACAGGGTTTCCAATGAGCAGTTCTTC.

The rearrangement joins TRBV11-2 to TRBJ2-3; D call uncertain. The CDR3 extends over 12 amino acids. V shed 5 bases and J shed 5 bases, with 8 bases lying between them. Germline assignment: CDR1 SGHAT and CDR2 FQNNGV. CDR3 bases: TGTGCCAGCAGCCCATCCGGAGATACGCAGTATTTT. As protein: CASSPSGDTQYF.

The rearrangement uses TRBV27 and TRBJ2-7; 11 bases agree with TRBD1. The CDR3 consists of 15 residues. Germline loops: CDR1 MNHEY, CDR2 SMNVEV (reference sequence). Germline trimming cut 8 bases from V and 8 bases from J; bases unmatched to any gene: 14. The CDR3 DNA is TGTGCCAGCCGGTCCGACGGGACAGGGGGACGAAAGCAGTACTTC. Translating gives CASRSDGTGGRKQYF.

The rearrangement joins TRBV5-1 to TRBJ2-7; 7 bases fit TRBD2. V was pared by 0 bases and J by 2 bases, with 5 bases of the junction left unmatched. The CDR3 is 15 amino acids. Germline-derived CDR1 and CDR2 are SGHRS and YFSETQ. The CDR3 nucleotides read TGCGCCAGCAGCTTGGAAGGACTAGTTACCTACGAGCAGTACTTC. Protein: CASSLEGLVTYEQYF.

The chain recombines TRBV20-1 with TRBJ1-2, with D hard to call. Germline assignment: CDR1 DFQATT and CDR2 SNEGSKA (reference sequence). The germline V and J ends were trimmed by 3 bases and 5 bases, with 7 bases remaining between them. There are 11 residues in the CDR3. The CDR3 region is CSASDSYGYTF. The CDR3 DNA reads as TGCAGTGCTAGTGACTCGTATGGCTACACCTTC.

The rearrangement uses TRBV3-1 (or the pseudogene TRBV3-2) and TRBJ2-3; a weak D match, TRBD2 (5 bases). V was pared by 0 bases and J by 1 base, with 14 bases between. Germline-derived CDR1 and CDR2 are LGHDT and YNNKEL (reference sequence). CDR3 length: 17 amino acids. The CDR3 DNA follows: TGTGCCAGCAGCCAAGATCGGTTAGCGCTGGGCACAGATACGCAGTATTTT. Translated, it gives CASSQDRLALGTDTQYF.

CDR3 DNA sequence: TGTGCCAGCAGCGTAGGCCAGGGAAACTATGGCTACACCTTC. Encoded protein: CASSVGQGNYGYTF. The chain carries TRBV7-2 and TRBJ1-2, with D possibly TRBD1 on 5 matching bases. This CDR3 spans 14 amino acids. Germline values: CDR1 SGHTA, CDR2 FQGNSA. Trimming took off 5 bases at V and 2 bases at J, with 12 bases between the two ends.

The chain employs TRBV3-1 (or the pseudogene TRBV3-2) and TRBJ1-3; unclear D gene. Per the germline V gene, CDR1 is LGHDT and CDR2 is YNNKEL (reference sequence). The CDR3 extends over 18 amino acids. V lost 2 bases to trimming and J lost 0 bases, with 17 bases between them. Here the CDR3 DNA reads TGTGCCAGCAGCCAACGCCGACCAGACGGCATCTCTGGAAACACCATATATTTT. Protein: CASSQRRPDGISGNTIYF.

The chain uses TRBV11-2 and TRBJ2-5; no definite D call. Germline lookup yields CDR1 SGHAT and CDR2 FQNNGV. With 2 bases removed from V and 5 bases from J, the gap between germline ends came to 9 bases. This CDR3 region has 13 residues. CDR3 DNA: TGTGCCAGCAGCTTATCATTAGGGGAGACCCAGTACTTC. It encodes CASSLSLGETQYF. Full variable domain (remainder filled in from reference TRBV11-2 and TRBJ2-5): EAGVAQSPRYKIIEKRQSVAFWCNPISGHATLYWYQQILGQGPKLLIQFQNNGVVDDSQLPKDRFSAERLKGVDSTLKIQPAKLEDSAVYLCASSLSLGETQYFGPGTRLLVL.

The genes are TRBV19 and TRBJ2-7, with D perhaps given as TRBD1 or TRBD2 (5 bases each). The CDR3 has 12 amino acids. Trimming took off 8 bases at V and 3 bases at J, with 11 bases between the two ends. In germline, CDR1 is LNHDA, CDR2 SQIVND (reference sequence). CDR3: CASGDQVYEQYF. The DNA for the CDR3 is TGTGCCAGTGGGGACCAAGTCTACGAGCAGTACTTC.

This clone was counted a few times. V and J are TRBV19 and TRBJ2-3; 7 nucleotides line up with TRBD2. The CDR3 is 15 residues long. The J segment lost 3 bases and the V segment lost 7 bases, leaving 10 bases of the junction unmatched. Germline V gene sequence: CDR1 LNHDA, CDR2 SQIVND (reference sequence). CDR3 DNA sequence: TGTGCCAGTACTAGGGGAGGGGCGGCAACAGATACGCAGTATTTT. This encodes CASTRGGAATDTQYF.

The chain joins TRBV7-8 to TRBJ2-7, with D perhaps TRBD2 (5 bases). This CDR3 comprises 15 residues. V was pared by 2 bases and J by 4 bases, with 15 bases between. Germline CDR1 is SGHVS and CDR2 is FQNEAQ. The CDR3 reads CASSLRESSTYEQYF. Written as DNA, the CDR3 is TGTGCCAGCAGCTTACGGGAAAGTTCAACGTACGAGCAGTACTTC.

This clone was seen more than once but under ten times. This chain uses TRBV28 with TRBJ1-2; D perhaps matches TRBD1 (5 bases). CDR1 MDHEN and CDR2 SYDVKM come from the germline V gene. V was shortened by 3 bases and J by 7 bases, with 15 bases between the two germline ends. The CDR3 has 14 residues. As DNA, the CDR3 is TGTGCCAGCAGTTTCCAACCGGGGACCTCTGGCTACACCTTC. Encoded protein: CASSFQPGTSGYTF.

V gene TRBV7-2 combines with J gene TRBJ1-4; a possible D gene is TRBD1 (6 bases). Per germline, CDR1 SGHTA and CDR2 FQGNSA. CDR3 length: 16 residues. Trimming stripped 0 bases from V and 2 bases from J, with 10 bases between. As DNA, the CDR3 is TGTGCCAGCAGCTTAGCGTGGACAGCTACTAATGAAAAACTGTTTTTT. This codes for CASSLAWTATNEKLFF.

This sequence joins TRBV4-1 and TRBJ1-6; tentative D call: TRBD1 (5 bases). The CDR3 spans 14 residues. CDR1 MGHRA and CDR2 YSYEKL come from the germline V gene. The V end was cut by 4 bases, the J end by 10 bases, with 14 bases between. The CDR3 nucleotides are TGCGCCAGCAGCCCGGGGGAGGTTGGATCACCCCTCCACTTT. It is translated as CASSPGEVGSPLHF.

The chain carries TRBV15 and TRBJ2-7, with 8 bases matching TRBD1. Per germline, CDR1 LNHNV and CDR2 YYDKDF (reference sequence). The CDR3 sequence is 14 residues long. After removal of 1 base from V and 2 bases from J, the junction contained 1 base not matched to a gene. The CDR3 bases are TGTGCCACCAGCAGAGGGACAGGGACCTACGAGCAGTACTTC. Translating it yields CATSRGTGTYEQYF.

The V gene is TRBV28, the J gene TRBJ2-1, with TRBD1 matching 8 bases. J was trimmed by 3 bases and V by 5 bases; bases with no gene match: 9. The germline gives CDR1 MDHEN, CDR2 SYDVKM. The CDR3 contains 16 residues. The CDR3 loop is CASSPLGTGNYNEQFF. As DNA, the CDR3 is TGTGCCAGCAGTCCCCTCGGGACAGGTAACTACAATGAGCAGTTCTTC.

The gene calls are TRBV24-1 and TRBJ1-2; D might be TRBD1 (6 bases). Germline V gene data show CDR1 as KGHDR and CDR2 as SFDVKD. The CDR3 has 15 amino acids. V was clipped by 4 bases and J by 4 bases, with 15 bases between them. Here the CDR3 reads CATSEGGLYPYGYTF. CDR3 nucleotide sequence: TGTGCCACCAGTGAAGGGGGTCTATATCCCTATGGCTACACCTTC.

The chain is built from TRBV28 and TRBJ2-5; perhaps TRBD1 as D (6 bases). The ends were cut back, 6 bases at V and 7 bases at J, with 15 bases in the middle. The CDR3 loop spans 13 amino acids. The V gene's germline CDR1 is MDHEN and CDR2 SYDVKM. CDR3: CASSPQGPRTQYF. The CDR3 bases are TGTGCCAGCAGCCCCCAGGGGCCAAGGACCCAGTACTTC.

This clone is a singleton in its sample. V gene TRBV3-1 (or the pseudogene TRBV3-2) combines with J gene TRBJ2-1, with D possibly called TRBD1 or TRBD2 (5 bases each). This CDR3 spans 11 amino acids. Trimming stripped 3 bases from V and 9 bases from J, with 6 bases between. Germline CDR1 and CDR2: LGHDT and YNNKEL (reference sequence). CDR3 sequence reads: CASSQGTEQFF. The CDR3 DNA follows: TGTGCCAGCAGCCAGGGGACTGAGCAGTTCTTC.

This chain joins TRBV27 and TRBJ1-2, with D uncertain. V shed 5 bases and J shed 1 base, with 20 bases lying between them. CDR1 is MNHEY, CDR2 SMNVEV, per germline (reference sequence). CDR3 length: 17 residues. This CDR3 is CASSPRRAVPNNYGYTF. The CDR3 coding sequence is TGTGCCAGCAGTCCCCGGAGGGCCGTACCGAATAACTATGGCTACACCTTC.